Below, 9 T cell receptor beta chains from the same sample are listed, as sequenced in a study of cytomegalovirus exposure and HLA in healthy donors. The PCR had 60 Vbeta and 13 Jbeta primers. The table came from immunoSEQ multiplex PCR; TCRdb's copy has only in-frame clones and leaves some out. The table lists about 130,000 clones, with around 2.7% in the top ten. The sample comprised PBMCs. These receptors originate from a man aged 30 to 45 in good health and CMV-seronegative.

V is TRBV2 and J is TRBJ2-2; possible D gene TRBD1, 5 bases. The germline gives CDR1 SNHLY, CDR2 FYNNEI. Trimming took off 6 bases at V and 0 bases at J, with 11 bases between the two ends. The CDR3 is 15 residues long. The DNA for the CDR3 is TGTGCCAGCAGCGCGACAGTCGCGAACACCGGGGAGCTGTTTTTT. Protein sequence: CASSATVANTGELFF.

The chain carries TRBV16 and TRBJ1-3, with TRBD1 as a possible D gene (5 bases). Trimming shortened V by 4 bases and J by 0 bases, and 16 bases separated the two germline ends. CDR3 length: 17 residues. Germline V CDR1 and CDR2: KGHSY, FQNENV. CDR3 sequence: CASSRPQDLISGNTIYF. In DNA form, the CDR3 reads TGTGCCAGCAGCCGACCACAGGACCTGATCTCTGGAAACACCATATATTTT.

The chain is built from TRBV19 and TRBJ2-7; D perhaps matches TRBD2 (6 bases). V lost 5 bases and J lost 9, with 17 bases in between. The CDR3 is made up of 13 amino acids. From germline, CDR1 is LNHDA and CDR2 SQIVND (reference sequence). As DNA, the CDR3 is TGTGCCAGTAGTGGGGGGAGAGACGAGGTGCAGTACTTC. This gives the protein CASSGGRDEVQYF.

V is TRBV30 and J is TRBJ2-7; D uncertain. Trimming shortened V by 3 bases and J by 2 bases, and 11 bases separated the two germline ends. The germline V gene has CDR1 GTSNPN and CDR2 SVGIG (reference sequence). The CDR3 length is 13 residues. CDR3: CAWSTAGTYEQYF. CDR3 sequence (DNA): TGTGCCTGGAGCACCGCAGGAACCTACGAGCAGTACTTC.

The V call is TRBV6-5, the J call TRBJ2-7; 11 nucleotides match TRBD2. Germline loops: CDR1 MNHEY, CDR2 SVGAGI. The CDR3 is made up of 15 amino acids. With 5 bases clipped from V and 6 bases from J, the junction kept 9 bases outside the gene matches. The CDR3 DNA reads TGTGCCAGCAGTCGCCTGACTAGCGGGATTGTCGAGCAGTACTTC. Amino acids: CASSRLTSGIVEQYF.

The rearrangement uses TRBV28 and TRBJ2-3, with D possibly TRBD2 on 6 matching bases. The V gene lost 6 bases and the J gene lost 1 base, with 14 bases spanning the gap. The germline V gene encodes CDR1 MDHEN and CDR2 SYDVKM. The CDR3 consists of 15 residues. CDR3 sequence (DNA): TGTGCCAGCAGCTCCCTCGGAGGGGGCACAGATACGCAGTATTTT. This gives the protein CASSSLGGGTDTQYF.

CDR3 DNA: TGTGCCAGCAGCCACTACGGAGGACTTAACACTGAAGCTTTCTTT. Residues: CASSHYGGLNTEAFF. The chain has TRBV11-2 and TRBJ1-1; the D is unclear. The V end lost 5 bases, the J end lost 2 bases, and 15 bases lay between the germline ends. There are 15 residues in the CDR3. Germline lookup yields CDR1 SGHAT and CDR2 FQNNGV.

The genes are TRBV4-3 and TRBJ2-7; D unclear. Per the germline V gene, CDR1 is LGHNA and CDR2 is YSLEER. V was shortened by 0 bases and J by 1 base, with 13 bases between the two germline ends. The CDR3 is made up of 16 amino acids. Here the CDR3 DNA reads TGCGCCAGCAGCCAAGATCTCGGCAGCGAATCCTACGAGCAGTACTTC. Translated: CASSQDLGSESYEQYF.

The chain employs TRBV18 and TRBJ2-7; D perhaps matches TRBD2 (5 bases). The CDR3 is 15 amino acids. V was pared by 6 bases and J by 1 base, with 16 bases between. Germline CDR1 reads KGHSH; CDR2 reads LQKENI. CDR3 loop: CASSSSGGTSYEQYF. The CDR3 region has the DNA TGTGCCAGCTCTTCAAGCGGAGGCACGTCCTACGAGCAGTACTTC.